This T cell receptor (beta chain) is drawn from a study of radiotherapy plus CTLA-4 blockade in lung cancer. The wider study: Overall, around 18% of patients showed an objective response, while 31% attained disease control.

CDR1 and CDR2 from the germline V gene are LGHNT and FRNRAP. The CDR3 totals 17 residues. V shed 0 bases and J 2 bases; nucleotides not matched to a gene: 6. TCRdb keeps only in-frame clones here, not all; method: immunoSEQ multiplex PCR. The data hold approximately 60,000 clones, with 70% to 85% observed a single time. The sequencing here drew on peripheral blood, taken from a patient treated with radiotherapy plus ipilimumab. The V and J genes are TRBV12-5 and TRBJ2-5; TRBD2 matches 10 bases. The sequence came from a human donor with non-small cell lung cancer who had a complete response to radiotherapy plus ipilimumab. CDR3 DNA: TGTGCTAGTGGTTTGGTAGGGATAGCGGGAGGACAAGAGACCCAGTACTTC. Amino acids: CASGLVGIAGGQETQYF.